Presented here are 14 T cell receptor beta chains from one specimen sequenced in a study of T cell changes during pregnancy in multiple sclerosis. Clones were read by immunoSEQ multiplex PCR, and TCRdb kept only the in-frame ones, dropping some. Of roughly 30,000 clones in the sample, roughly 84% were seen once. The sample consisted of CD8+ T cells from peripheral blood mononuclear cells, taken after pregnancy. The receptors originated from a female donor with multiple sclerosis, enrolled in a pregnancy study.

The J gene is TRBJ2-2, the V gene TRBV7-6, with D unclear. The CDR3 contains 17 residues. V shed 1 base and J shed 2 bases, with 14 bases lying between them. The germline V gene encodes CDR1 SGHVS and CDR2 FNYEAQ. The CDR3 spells CASSLVLRSSNTGELFF. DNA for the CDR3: TGTGCCAGCAGCTTAGTTCTTAGGAGTTCTAACACCGGGGAGCTGTTTTTT.

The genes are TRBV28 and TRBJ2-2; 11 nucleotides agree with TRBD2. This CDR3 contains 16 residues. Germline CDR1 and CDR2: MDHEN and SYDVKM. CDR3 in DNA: TGTGCATCCCTAGCGGGGGGCCTACTCGGCACCGGGGAGCTGTTTTTT. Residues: CASLAGGLLGTGELFF. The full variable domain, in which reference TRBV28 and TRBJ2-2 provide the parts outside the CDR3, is DVKVTQSSRYLVKRTGEKVFLECVQDMDHENMFWYRQDPGLGLRLIYFSYDVKMKEKGDIPEGYSVSREKKERFSLILESASTNQTSMYLCASLAGGLLGTGELFFGEGSRLTVL.

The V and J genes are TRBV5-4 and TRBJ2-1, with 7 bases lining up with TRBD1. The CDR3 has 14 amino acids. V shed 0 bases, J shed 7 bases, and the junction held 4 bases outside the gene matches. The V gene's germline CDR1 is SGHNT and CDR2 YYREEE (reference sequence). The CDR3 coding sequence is TGTGCCAGCAGCTTGGCCGAGACAGGGAATGAGCAGTTCTTC. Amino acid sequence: CASSLAETGNEQFF. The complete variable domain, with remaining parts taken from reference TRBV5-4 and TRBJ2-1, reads ETGVTQSPTHLIKTRGQQVTLRCSSQSGHNTVSWYQQALGQGPQFIFQYYREEENGRGNFPPRFSGLQFPNYSSELNVNALELDDSALYLCASSLAETGNEQFFGPGTRLTVL.

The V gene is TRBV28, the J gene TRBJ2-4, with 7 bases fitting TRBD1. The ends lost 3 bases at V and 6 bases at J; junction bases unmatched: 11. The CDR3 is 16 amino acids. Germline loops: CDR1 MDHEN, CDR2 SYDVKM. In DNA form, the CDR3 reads TGTGCCAGCAGTTTCTCCCGAGGGGGCGGTGTAAACATTCAGTACTTC. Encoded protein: CASSFSRGGGVNIQYF.

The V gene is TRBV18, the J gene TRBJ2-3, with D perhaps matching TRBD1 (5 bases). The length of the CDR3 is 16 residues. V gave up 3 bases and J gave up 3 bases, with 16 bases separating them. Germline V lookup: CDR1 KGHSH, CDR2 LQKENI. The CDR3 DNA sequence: TGTGCCAGCTCACCTACCCCTGGGGCACGGACAGATACGCAGTATTTT. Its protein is CASSPTPGARTDTQYF.

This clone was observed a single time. The CDR3 bases are TGCGCCAGCAGCCCTCGGACAGGGATAAGCTCCTACAATGAGCAGTTCTTC. Translated, it gives CASSPRTGISSYNEQFF. The V and J genes are TRBV4-1 and TRBJ2-1, with 8 bases aligning to TRBD1. CDR1 and CDR2 from the germline V gene are MGHRA and YSYEKL. The CDR3 contains 17 residues. The V gene end was trimmed by 4 bases and the J gene end by 0 bases; junction bases not matched to a gene: 8.

The CDR3 here is CASSLWTGSDYGYTF. Written as DNA, the CDR3 is TGTGCCAGCAGCCTCTGGACAGGGTCGGACTATGGCTACACCTTC. The genes are TRBV4-2 and TRBJ1-2; 8 nucleotides line up with TRBD1. This CDR3 is built from 15 residues. J lost 3 bases, V lost 4 bases, and 7 bases had no gene match. Germline V gene data show CDR1 as LGHNA and CDR2 as YNFKEQ.

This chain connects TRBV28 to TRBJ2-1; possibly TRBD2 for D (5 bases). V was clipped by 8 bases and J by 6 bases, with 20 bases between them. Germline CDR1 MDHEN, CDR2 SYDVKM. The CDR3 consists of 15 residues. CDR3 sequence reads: CASGPMERLANEQFF. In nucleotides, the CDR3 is TGTGCCAGCGGGCCTATGGAGCGGCTAGCCAATGAGCAGTTCTTC.

CDR3 DNA sequence: TGTGCCAGCAGCCCCCGGAGGGGGGAGGGCTTCTACAATGAGCAGTTCTTC. Translating gives CASSPRRGEGFYNEQFF. V is TRBV7-8 and J is TRBJ2-1; TRBD2 is a possible D gene (7 bases). Germline CDR1 reads SGHVS; CDR2 reads FQNEAQ. This CDR3 region has 17 residues. V was trimmed by 5 bases and J by 3 bases, leaving 20 bases between them.

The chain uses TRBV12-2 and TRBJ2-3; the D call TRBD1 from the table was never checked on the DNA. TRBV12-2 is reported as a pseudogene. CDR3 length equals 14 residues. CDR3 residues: CASRPDRVEDTQYF. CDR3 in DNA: TGTGCAAGTCGCCCGGACAGGGTTGAAGATACGCAGTATTTT.

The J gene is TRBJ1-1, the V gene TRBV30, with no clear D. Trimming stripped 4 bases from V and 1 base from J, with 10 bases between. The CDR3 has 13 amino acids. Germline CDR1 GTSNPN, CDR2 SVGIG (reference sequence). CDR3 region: CAWKVLANTEAFF. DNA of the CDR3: TGTGCCTGGAAAGTTTTGGCGAACACTGAAGCTTTCTTT.

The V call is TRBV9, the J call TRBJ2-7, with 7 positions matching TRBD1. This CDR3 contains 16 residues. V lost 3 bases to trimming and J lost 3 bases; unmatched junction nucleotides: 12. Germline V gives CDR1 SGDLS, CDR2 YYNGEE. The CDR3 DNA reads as TGTGCCAGCAGCGCCTCTCCTGGGACAGCATTCTACGAGCAGTACTTC. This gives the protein CASSASPGTAFYEQYF.

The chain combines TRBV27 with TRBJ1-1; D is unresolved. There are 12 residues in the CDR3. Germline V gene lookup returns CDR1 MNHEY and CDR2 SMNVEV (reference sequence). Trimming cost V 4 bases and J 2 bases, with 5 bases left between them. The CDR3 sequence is CASSYGNTEAFF. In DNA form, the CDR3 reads TGTGCCAGCAGTTACGGTAACACTGAAGCTTTCTTT.

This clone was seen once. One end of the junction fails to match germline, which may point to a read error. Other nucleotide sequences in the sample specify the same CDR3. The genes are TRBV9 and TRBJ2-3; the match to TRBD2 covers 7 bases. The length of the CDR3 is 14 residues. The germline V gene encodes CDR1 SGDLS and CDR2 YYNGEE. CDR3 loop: CASSVGGTTDTQYF. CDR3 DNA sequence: TGCGCCAGCAGCGTCGGGGGGACTACAGATACGCAGTATTTT. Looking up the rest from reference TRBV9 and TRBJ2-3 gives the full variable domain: DSGVTQTPKHLITATGQRVTLRCSPRSGDLSVYWYQQSLDQGLQFLIQYYNGEERAKGNILERFSAQQFPDLHSELNLSSLELGDSALYFCASSVGGTTDTQYFGPGTRLTVL.